Only a few counts were recorded for the clone carrying this TCR beta chain. Its antigen remains unidentified. The data are from a study of CD8 T cells in ankylosing spondylitis. Study-wide findings and caveats: One TCR beta motif, made up of roughly eight highly homologous variants, appeared characteristic of ankylosing spondylitis blood. Reported data indicate significant enrichment of disease-linked clones within matched ankylosing spondylitis synovial fluid.

Construction of TCR beta libraries was performed using quantitative 5'-RACE with molecular barcodes. TCRdb independently ran MiXCR on the 5' RACE reads; one entry per CDR3 protein. The data hold 300,000 to 400,000 distinct CDR3 sequences, with 20% to 25% observed a single time. Trimming removed 3 bases at V and 3 bases at J, with 15 bases between. The CDR3 spans 15 residues. The sample taken for sequencing was blood, either unsorted or a sorted T cell fraction (not recorded which). The origin of this receptor is a male donor with ankylosing spondylitis or in good health (not recorded which). The chain recombines TRBV12-3 or TRBV12-4 with TRBJ2-7; D possibly matches TRBD1 or TRBD2 (6 bases each). The CDR3 nucleotides read TGTGCCAGCAGTTTCTCCCTGGGGGGCTACTACGAGCAGTACTTC. Its translation: CASSFSLGGYYEQYF.